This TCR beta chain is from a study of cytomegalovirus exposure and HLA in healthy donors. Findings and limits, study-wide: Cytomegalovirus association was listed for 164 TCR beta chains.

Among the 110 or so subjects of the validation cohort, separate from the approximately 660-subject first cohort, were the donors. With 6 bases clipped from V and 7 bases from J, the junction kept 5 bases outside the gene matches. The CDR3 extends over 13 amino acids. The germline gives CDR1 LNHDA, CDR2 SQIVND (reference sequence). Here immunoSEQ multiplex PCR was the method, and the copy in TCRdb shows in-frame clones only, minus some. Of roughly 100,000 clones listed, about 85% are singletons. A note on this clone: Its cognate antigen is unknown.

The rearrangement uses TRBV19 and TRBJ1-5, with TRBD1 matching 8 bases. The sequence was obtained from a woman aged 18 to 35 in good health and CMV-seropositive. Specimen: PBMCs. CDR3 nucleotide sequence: TGTGCCAGTAGACAGGGGGGGGGACAGCCCCAGCATTTT. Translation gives CASRQGGGQPQHF.